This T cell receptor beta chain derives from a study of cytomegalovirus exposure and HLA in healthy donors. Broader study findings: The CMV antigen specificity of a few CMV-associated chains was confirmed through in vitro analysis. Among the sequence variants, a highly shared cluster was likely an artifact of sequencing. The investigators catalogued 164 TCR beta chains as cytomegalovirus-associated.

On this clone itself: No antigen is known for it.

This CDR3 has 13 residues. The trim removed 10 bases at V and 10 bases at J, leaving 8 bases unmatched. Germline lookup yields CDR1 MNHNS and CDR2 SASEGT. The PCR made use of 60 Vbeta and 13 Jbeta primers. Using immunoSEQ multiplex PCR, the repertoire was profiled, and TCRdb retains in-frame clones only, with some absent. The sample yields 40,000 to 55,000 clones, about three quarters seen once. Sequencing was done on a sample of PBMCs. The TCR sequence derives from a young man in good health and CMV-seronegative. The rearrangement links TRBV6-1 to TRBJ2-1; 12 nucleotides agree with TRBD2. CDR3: CAIGLAGLDEQFF. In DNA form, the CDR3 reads TGTGCCATCGGACTAGCGGGACTCGACGAGCAGTTCTTC.